This T cell receptor (beta chain) was found in a study of T cell repertoires in cytomegalovirus infection. MiXCR, applied by TCRdb to the reads, yields one record per CDR3 protein. The table shows 110,000 or so distinct CDR3 sequences, with 30% to 35% occurring only once. On this clonotype itself: The antigen is undetermined.

The CDR3 totals 15 residues. V was shortened by 5 bases and J by 4 bases, with 20 bases between the two germline ends. The germline V gene has CDR1 SQVTM and CDR2 ANQGSEA. Specimen: CD8+ T cells from cultured PBMCs, collected from culture after CMV antigen stimulation. The V gene is TRBV29-1, the J gene TRBJ1-2; the D is unclear. The TCR comes from a human donor in good health (CMV status not recorded). Some clones in this sample may be carry-over from other donors' samples. CDR3: CSVIVGGSLVYGYTF. CDR3 in DNA: TGCAGCGTTATAGTCGGAGGGAGCCTCGTCTATGGCTACACCTTC.